What follows describes a single TCR beta chain. Each CDR3 protein gets one entry after TCRdb re-called the reads with MiXCR. This table has approximately 97,000 distinct CDR3 sequences, approximately 15% appearing once. These data come from a study of T cell repertoires in cytomegalovirus infection. Germline loops: CDR1 MDHEN, CDR2 SYDVKM. V was clipped by 2 bases and J by 6 bases; unmatched bases: 8. The CDR3 runs 15 residues. The chain combines TRBV28 with TRBJ2-7; 9 nucleotides agree with TRBD1. Sequences were obtained from PBMCs. This TCR was sampled from a human donor in good health (CMV status not recorded). Some clones in this sample may be carry-over from other donors' samples. The CDR3 DNA sequence: TGTGCCAGCAGTTTACCCGGGACAGGGTTTGTCGAGCAGTACTTC. Translated: CASSLPGTGFVEQYF.